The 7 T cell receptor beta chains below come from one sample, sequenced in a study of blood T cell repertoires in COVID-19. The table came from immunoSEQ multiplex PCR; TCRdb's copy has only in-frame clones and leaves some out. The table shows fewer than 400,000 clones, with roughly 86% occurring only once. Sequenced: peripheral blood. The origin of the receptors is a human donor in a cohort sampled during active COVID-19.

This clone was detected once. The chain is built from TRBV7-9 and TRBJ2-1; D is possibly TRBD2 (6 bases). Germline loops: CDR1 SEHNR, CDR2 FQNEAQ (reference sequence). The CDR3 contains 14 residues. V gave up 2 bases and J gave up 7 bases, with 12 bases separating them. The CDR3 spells CASSLNGRRNEQFF. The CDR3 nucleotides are TGTGCCAGCAGCTTAAACGGGAGACGGAATGAGCAGTTCTTC.

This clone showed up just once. The CDR3 region has the DNA TGTGCCAGCAGCTTAGAGACAGGGTTTACTGAAGCTTTCTTT. This encodes CASSLETGFTEAFF. The chain couples TRBV7-9 to TRBJ1-1; 7 bases fit TRBD1. Germline V lookup: CDR1 SEHNR, CDR2 FQNEAQ (reference sequence). With 1 base clipped from V and 5 bases from J, the junction kept 4 bases outside the gene matches. The CDR3 runs 14 residues.

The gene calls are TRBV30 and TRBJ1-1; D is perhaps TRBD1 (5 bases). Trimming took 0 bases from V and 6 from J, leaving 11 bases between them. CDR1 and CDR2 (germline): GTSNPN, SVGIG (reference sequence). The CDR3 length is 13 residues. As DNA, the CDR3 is TGTGCCTGGAGTGTAAGGCAGGGCCCTGAAGCTTTCTTT. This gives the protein CAWSVRQGPEAFF.

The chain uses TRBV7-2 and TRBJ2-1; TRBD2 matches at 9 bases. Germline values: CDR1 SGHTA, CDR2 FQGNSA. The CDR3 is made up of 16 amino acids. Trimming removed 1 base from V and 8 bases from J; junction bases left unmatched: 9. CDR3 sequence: CASSLGWGGRGDEQFF. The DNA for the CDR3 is TGTGCCAGCAGCTTAGGCTGGGGCGGGAGGGGTGATGAGCAGTTCTTC.

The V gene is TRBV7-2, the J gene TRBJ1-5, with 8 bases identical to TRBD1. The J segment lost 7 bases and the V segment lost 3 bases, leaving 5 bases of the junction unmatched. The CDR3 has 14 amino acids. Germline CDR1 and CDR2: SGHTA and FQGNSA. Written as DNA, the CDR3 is TGTGCCAGCAGCTTCGACAGGGGTGACCAGCCCCAGCATTTT. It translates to CASSFDRGDQPQHF.

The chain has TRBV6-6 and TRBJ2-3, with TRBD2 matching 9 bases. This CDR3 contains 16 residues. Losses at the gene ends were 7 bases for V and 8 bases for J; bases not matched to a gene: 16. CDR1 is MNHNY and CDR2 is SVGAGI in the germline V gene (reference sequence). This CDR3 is CASTPPRLAGPSTQYF. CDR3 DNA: TGTGCCAGCACCCCCCCACGGCTAGCGGGACCCAGTACGCAGTATTTT.

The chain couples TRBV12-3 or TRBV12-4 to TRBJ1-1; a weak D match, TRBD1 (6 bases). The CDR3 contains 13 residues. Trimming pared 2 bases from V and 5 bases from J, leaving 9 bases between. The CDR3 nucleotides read TGTGCCAGCAGTTTATTGCAGGGGACTGAAGCTTTCTTT. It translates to CASSLLQGTEAFF.